The following is a T cell receptor beta chain sequence with its context. Antigen specificity is unknown. Sequenced by immunoSEQ multiplex PCR; TCRdb stores in-frame clones only, minus some. The sample contains 150,000 or so clones, approximately 90% of which appear only once. The sample is drawn from a study of T cell responses to AZD1222 COVID-19 vaccine. Study summary: Doses given second, at about 4 or about 12 weeks, were pooled. Study-wide results and caveats: Distributed over spike, vaccine-associated CD4 TCRs predominated at 160-218 and 743-854. Possibly, clonal diversity was underestimated; donors were largely white British and included more females. Scientists sampled the repertoires only once the peak T cell response had passed.

The ends were cut back, 8 bases at V and 1 base at J, with 9 bases in the middle. The CDR3 is 13 amino acids. Germline values: CDR1 MGHDK, CDR2 SYGVNS. This chain uses TRBV25-1 with TRBJ1-3; no clear D gene. The starting material was peripheral blood, obtained on day 0 of AZD1222 vaccination. The source is an adult in good health. The CDR3 bases are TGTGCCAGCGAGTCCGGATCTGGAAACACCATATATTTT. Its translation is CASESGSGNTIYF.